This T cell receptor (beta chain) was identified during a study of brain T cells in children with intractable seizures. Sample time point: blood from clinic visit 5 months post-surgery; TSC patient then seizure free. Before surgery, patients took at least one anti-epileptic drug. As to this clone: What it binds is unknown.

Study results and caveats: Pre-surgery blood may have been undersampled, hiding some clones.

Sequencing used immunoSEQ multiplex PCR; TCRdb keeps in-frame clones, though not all of them. This table holds about 340,000 clones, 93% found once. The CDR3 contains 11 residues. Trimming stripped 10 bases from V and 6 bases from J, with 11 bases between. Germline CDR1 reads ENHRY; CDR2 reads SYGVKD. The sequence was collected from a boy under two years old with tuberous sclerosis and intractable seizures. The chain has TRBV10-3 and TRBJ2-3; possibly TRBD1 or TRBD2 for D (5 bases each). The source material was peripheral blood, sampled 5 to 6 months after surgery. The CDR3 region is CATVRDDTQYF. DNA of the CDR3: TGTGCCACCGTCCGGGACGATACGCAGTATTTT.